This TCR beta chain was captured by sequencing in a study of blood T cell repertoires in COVID-19. Study details: From the United States, Italy and Spain came samples of acute and convalescent COVID-19. T cells, B-cell-depleted T cells, or PBMCs provided the cDNA or gDNA that served as material.

Trimming removed 4 bases from V and 9 bases from J; junction bases left unmatched: 9. CDR1 is SEHNR, CDR2 FQNEAQ, per germline (reference sequence). The CDR3 length is 15 residues. As originally analysed: For nucleated cells, counts were estimated from reference gene primer amplification. Sequenced by immunoSEQ multiplex PCR; TCRdb stores in-frame clones only, minus some. The D gene and trimming were derived from the DNA, and the V and J assignments and clone size from that table. The sample consists of approximately 96,000 clones, nearly 95% of them appearing once. This clonotype originated in a human donor with active COVID-19. The donor label of this sample is uncertain. The sample taken for sequencing was peripheral blood. V gene TRBV7-9 combines with J gene TRBJ2-1; 10 bases fit TRBD1. The CDR3: CASSSGTGDFSEQFF. CDR3 in DNA: TGTGCCAGCAGCTCCGGGACAGGGGATTTCAGTGAGCAGTTCTTC.